The next 10 T cell receptor beta chains were all read from a single sample in a study of shared T cell receptors in the human thymus. The data were produced by immunoSEQ multiplex PCR, yet TCRdb's version contains in-frame clones alone and is incomplete. The sample yields about 610,000 clones, more than 75% seen once. These data also featured in a second study, about human thymus T cells.

The sequenced sample consisted of thymocytes. These TCRs come from a boy less than two years old with a congenital heart defect.

This clone was seen a single time. The V and J genes are TRBV30 and TRBJ2-6; perhaps TRBD1 as D (6 bases). The CDR3 extends over 17 amino acids. CDR1 GTSNPN and CDR2 SVGIG come from the germline V gene (reference sequence). V was shortened by 3 bases and J by 0 bases, with 15 bases between the two germline ends. CDR3 loop: CAWSPDRPLSGANVLTF. CDR3 bases: TGTGCCTGGAGCCCTGACAGGCCGCTCTCTGGGGCCAACGTCCTGACTTTC.

The V and J genes are TRBV14 and TRBJ2-7; the match to TRBD2 covers 7 bases. The CDR3 is 13 residues long. V shed 6 bases, J shed 0 bases, and the junction held 2 bases outside the gene matches. Looked up from germline, CDR1 is SGHDN and CDR2 is FVKESK. CDR3 residues: CASRAGHSYEQYF. The CDR3 DNA follows: TGTGCCAGCAGAGCGGGGCACTCCTACGAGCAGTACTTC.

This chain connects TRBV18 to TRBJ1-4; tentative D call: TRBD1 (6 bases). Trimming left V 3 bases short and J 3 bases short, with 8 bases between. CDR3 length: 14 residues. Per the germline V gene, CDR1 is KGHSH and CDR2 is LQKENI. DNA of the CDR3: TGTGCCAGCTCACCCCAGGGGCCTAATGAAAAACTGTTTTTT. It encodes CASSPQGPNEKLFF.

The CDR3 nucleotides are TGTGCCAGTAGCCTAAAGACTAGCAGGCAGTTCTTC. This translates into CASSLKTSRQFF. The chain recombines TRBV19 with TRBJ2-1; 7 positions agree with TRBD2. The V segment lost 6 bases and the J segment 12 bases; nucleotides outside the gene matches: 8. Germline CDR1 is LNHDA and CDR2 is SQIVND (reference sequence). The CDR3 loop spans 12 amino acids.

CDR3 coding DNA: TGTGCCAGCAGCCAAGGGGCGGGTGGCTACGAGCAGTACTTC. Translated, it gives CASSQGAGGYEQYF. The chain joins TRBV14 to TRBJ2-7; weak D call: TRBD2 (5 bases). V was cut by 1 base and J by 3 bases, with 10 bases left in between. Germline-derived CDR1 and CDR2 are SGHDN and FVKESK. This CDR3 comprises 14 residues.

V gene TRBV7-9 combines with J gene TRBJ1-1; D may be TRBD1 (5 bases). Germline CDR1 and CDR2: SEHNR and FQNEAQ (reference sequence). The CDR3 totals 13 residues. V was cut by 5 bases and J by 11 bases, with 18 bases left in between. CDR3 nucleotides: TGTGCCAGCAGCCCCCGCGCGGGGGAGTCGGCTTTCTTT. Its translation: CASSPRAGESAFF.

The chain couples TRBV11-2 to TRBJ2-5; 10 bases are a match to TRBD2. The germline V gene has CDR1 SGHAT and CDR2 FQNNGV. CDR3 size: 16 residues. V lost 9 bases, J lost 1 base, and 11 bases stayed unmatched. The CDR3 region has the DNA TGTGCCAGTACCTCCAGGGCTAGCGGGAGCCAAGAGACCCAGTACTTC. Translation: CASTSRASGSQETQYF.

This clone was seen just once. The V and J genes are TRBV5-6 and TRBJ2-1, with TRBD1 as a possible D gene (6 bases). Germline V lookup: CDR1 SGHDT, CDR2 YYEEEE. The CDR3 loop spans 16 amino acids. Trimming left V 3 bases short and J 0 bases short, with 13 bases between. CDR3 nucleotides: TGTGCCAGCAGCTCGGGACGGACAGACTCCTACAATGAGCAGTTCTTC. It codes for CASSSGRTDSYNEQFF. Complete variable domain (other parts from reference TRBV5-6 and TRBJ2-1): DAGVTQSPTHLIKTRGQQVTLRCSPKSGHDTVSWYQQALGQGPQFIFQYYEEEERQRGNFPDRFSGHQFPNYSSELNVNALLLGDSALYLCASSSGRTDSYNEQFFGPGTRLTVL.

The rearrangement uses TRBV10-2 and TRBJ2-7; TRBD1 aligns across 11 bases. V gave up 5 bases and J gave up 3 bases; unmatched junction bases: 9. This CDR3 contains 16 residues. The germline V gene encodes CDR1 WSHSY and CDR2 SAAADI. CDR3 DNA: TGCGCCAGCAGTCGGACAGGGGGCACGAAACTCTACGAGCAGTACTTC. Translation gives CASSRTGGTKLYEQYF.

The chain is built from TRBV6-1 and TRBJ2-5; 11 positions agree with TRBD2. The CDR3 length is 15 residues. Germline values: CDR1 MNHNS, CDR2 SASEGT. The trim removed 10 bases at V and 2 bases at J, leaving 9 bases unmatched. CDR3 protein: CATEIAGGGQETQYF. The CDR3 DNA is TGTGCCACCGAGATAGCGGGAGGGGGGCAAGAGACCCAGTACTTC.